The T cell receptor beta chain under discussion was sequenced for a study of blood T cells in healthy people across ages. Study-level results: The study found more naive CD4+ cells and higher diversity in long-lived than aged donors.

Through a sample-barcoded 5' primer and a J-beta primer mix, a second PCR was run for roughly 6 to 12 cycles. TCRdb fed the 5' RACE reads into MiXCR, producing one record per CDR3 protein. The table lists 700,000 to 950,000 distinct CDR3 sequences, nearly 60% of them singletons. The V and J ends lost 5 bases and 0 bases, in that order; junction bases with no gene match: 3. This CDR3 has 14 amino acids. Note on this clonotype: Its specificity is not known.

This receptor was identified in a man aged 25 to 45 in good health. The rearrangement joins TRBV12-3 or TRBV12-4 to TRBJ2-7; the match to TRBD1 covers 8 bases. The sample was blood. The CDR3 sequence is CASSVQGASYEQYF. DNA of the CDR3: TGTGCCAGCAGTGTCCAGGGGGCCTCCTACGAGCAGTACTTC.